The clone carrying this TCR beta chain was observed at least ten times. The authors deemed Graves' hyperthyroidism stable absent ophthalmopathy progression within 18 months. This entry belongs to a study of T cells in Graves' hyperthyroidism and ophthalmopathy. RNA transcripts gave rise to amplified TCR beta CDR3 regions. HTBI primers were used for first-round RT-PCR of the TCR CDR3. TCRdb fed the multiplex PCR reads into MiXCR, producing one record per CDR3 protein. The sample yields about 420,000 distinct CDR3 sequences, around 16% seen once. This receptor was obtained from a young woman with Graves' hyperthyroidism. Sequencing input: blood.

CDR3 protein: CASSYGGARTDTQYF. The CDR3, as DNA: TGTGCCAGCAGTTACGGCGGGGCTCGCACAGATACGCAGTATTTT. The genes are TRBV6-1 and TRBJ2-3, with D perhaps matching TRBD2 (6 bases). CDR1 and CDR2 from the germline V gene are MNHNS and SASEGT. Deletions cut 5 bases from V and 1 base from J, with 13 bases between. The CDR3 length is 15 residues.